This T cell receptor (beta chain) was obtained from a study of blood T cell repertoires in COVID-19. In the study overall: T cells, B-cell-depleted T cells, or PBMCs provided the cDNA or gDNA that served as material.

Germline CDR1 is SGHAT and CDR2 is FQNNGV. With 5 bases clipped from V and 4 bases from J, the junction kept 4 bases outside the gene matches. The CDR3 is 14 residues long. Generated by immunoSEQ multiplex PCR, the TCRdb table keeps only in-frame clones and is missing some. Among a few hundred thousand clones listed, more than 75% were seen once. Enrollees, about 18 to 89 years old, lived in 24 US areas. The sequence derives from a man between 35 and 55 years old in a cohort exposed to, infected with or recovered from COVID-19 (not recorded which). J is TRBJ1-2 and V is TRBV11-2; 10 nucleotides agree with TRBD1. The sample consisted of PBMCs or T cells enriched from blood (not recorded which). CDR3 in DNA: TGTGCCAGCAGCAAGACAGGGGGCACCTATGGCTACACCTTC. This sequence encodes CASSKTGGTYGYTF.